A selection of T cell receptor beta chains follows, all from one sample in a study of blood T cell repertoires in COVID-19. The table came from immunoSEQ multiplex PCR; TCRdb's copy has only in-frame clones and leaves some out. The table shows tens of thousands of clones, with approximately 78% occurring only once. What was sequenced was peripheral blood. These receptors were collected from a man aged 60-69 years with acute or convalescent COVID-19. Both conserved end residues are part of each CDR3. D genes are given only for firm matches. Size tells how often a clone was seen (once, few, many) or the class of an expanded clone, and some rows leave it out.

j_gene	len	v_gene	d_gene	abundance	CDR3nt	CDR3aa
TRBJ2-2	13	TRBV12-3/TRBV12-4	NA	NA	TGTGCCAGCAGTACTAGCCCCAGCGGGGAGCTGTTTTTT	CASSTSPSGELFF
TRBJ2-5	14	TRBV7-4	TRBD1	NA	TGTGCCAGCAGCTCCGGGACAGGGCGAGAGACCCAGTACTTC	CASSSGTGRETQYF
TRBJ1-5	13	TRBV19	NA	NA	TGTGCCAGTAGCCGTACGATAGATCAGCCCCAGCATTTT	CASSRTIDQPQHF
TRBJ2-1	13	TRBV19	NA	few	TGTGCCAGTAGATCGAGCTCCTACAATGAGCAGTTCTTC	CASRSSSYNEQFF
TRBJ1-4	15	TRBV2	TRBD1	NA	TGTGCCAGCAGTGAGGTCGGGACAGGTAATGAAAAACTGTTTTTT	CASSEVGTGNEKLFF
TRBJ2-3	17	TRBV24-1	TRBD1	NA	TGTGCCACCAGTGACTACGGGACAGGGGGGACCACAGATACGCAGTATTTT	CATSDYGTGGTTDTQYF
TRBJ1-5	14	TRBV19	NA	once	TGTGCCAGTAAGGAACAGGCTCACAATCAGCCCCAGCATTTT	CASKEQAHNQPQHF
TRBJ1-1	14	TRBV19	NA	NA	TGTGCCAGTAGTATAACAGGGTTGGGCACTGAAGCTTTCTTT	CASSITGLGTEAFF
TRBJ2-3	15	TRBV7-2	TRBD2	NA	TGTGCCAGCAGCTTCCGGGAGGGCCAGAGAGATACGCAGTATTTT	CASSFREGQRDTQYF
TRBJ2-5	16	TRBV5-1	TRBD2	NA	TGCGCCAGCAGCTTGTCCCTAGCGGGGGGCCAAGAGACCCAGTACTTC	CASSLSLAGGQETQYF
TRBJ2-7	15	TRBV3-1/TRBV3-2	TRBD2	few	TGTGCCAGCAGCCCGGGGGGTAGCACAAACTACGAGCAGTACTTC	CASSPGGSTNYEQYF
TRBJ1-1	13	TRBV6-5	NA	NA	TGTGCCAGCAGTCGCGGACAAAACACTGAAGCTTTCTTT	CASSRGQNTEAFF
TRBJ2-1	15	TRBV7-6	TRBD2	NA	TGTGCCAGCAGCTCCCCCGGCCTAGCGGGAGAATGGCAGTTCTTC	CASSSPGLAGEWQFF
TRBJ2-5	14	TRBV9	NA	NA	TGTGCCAGCAGCGTAGGTCCAGGGTGGGAGACCCAGTACTTC	CASSVGPGWETQYF
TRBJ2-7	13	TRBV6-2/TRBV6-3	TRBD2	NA	TGTGCCAGCAGCCAGACGGGGGGGAACGAGCAGTACTTC	CASSQTGGNEQYF
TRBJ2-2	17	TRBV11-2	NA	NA	TGTGCCAGCAGCTCAGTATTTGGCCGAACGAACACCGGGGAGCTGTTTTTT	CASSSVFGRTNTGELFF
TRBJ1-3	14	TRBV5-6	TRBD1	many	TGTGCCAGCAGCGGCCGGACAGGGGAAAACACCATATATTTT	CASSGRTGENTIYF
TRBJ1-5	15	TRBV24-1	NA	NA	TGTGCCACCAGTGACCCCATGGGTGTCGGGCAGCCCCAGCATTTT	CATSDPMGVGQPQHF
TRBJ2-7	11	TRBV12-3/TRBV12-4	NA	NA	TGTGCCAGCAGCCCCTCCCACGAGCAGTACTTC	CASSPSHEQYF
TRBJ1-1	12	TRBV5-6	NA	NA	TGTGCCAGCAGCTTGGTCGGGACTGAAGCTTTCTTT	CASSLVGTEAFF
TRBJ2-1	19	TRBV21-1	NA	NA	TGTGCCAGCAGCAAAAGTTGGACTAGCGGGAGGGCTCGTTCCAATGAGCAGTTCTTC	CASSKSWTSGRARSNEQFF
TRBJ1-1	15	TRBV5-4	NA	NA	TGTGCCAGCAGCCCTTCGTCGACTGAGAACACTGAAGCTTTCTTT	CASSPSSTENTEAFF
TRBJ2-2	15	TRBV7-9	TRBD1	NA	TGTGCCAGCACCAAGGGACAGGGGGCCACCGGGGAGCTGTTTTTT	CASTKGQGATGELFF
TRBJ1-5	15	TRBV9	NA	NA	TGTGCCAGCAGCGTAGGTGGGGGGTTCAATCAGCCCCAGCATTTT	CASSVGGGFNQPQHF
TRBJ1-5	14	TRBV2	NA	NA	TGTGCCAGCAATGATATTGGGGGGGTTCAGCCCCAGCATTTT	CASNDIGGVQPQHF
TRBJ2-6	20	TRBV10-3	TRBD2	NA	TGTGCCATCAGGGGAACAGGGCCTAGCGGGAGTAGGTCTGGGGCCAACGTCCTGACTTTC	CAIRGTGPSGSRSGANVLTF
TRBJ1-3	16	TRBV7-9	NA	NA	TGTGCCAGCAGCTTAAACAGGGCTCCCTCTGGAAACACCATATATTTT	CASSLNRAPSGNTIYF
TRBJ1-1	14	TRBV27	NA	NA	TGTGCCAGCAGTTTATACACCATGAACACTGAAGCTTTCTTT	CASSLYTMNTEAFF
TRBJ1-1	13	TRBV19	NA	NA	TGTGCCAGTAGTATGGCCAGTAACACTGAAGCTTTCTTT	CASSMASNTEAFF
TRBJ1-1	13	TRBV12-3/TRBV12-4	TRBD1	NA	TGTGCCAGCAGTTTAAGGCAGGGGGCGGAGGCTTTCTTT	CASSLRQGAEAFF